Shown below are 6 T cell receptor beta chains from a single sample sequenced in a study of CD4+ T cells in melanoma. Clones were read by immunoSEQ multiplex PCR, and TCRdb kept only the in-frame ones, dropping some. The sample has tens of thousands of clones, 60% to 80% seen once. The sample was tumor tissue. The receptors originated from a human donor with melanoma.

The chain combines TRBV5-8 with TRBJ1-2; D remains ambiguous. Trimming took off 4 bases at V and 4 bases at J, with 8 bases between the two ends. The V gene's germline CDR1 is SGHTS and CDR2 YDEGEE. The CDR3 loop spans 12 amino acids. Here the CDR3 reads CASSRAGYGYTF. In DNA form, the CDR3 reads TGTGCCAGCAGCAGGGCCGGCTATGGCTACACCTTC.

V gene TRBV5-1 combines with J gene TRBJ1-4; 11 positions match TRBD1. V dropped 3 bases and J dropped 4; count of bases not matched to a gene: 5. CDR1 and CDR2 from the germline V gene are SGHRS and YFSETQ. This CDR3 is 16 amino acids long. DNA of the CDR3: TGCGCCAGCAGCTCCCGGGACAGGGGGTTTAATGAAAAACTGTTTTTT. Translating gives CASSSRDRGFNEKLFF. Using reference TRBV5-1 and TRBJ1-4 for the parts outside the CDR3, the full variable domain is KAGVTQTPRYLIKTRGQQVTLSCSPISGHRSVSWYQQTPGQGLQFLFEYFSETQRNKGNFPGRFSGRQFSNSRSEMNVSTLELGDSALYLCASSSRDRGFNEKLFFGSGTQLSVL.

This rearrangement joins TRBV5-1 to TRBJ2-3; 9 nucleotides align to TRBD2. Losses at the gene ends were 4 bases for V and 1 base for J; bases not matched to a gene: 7. There are 16 residues in the CDR3. Germline V gene lookup returns CDR1 SGHRS and CDR2 YFSETQ. The DNA for the CDR3 is TGCGCCAGCAGCCCCGGACTAGCGACTCGCACAGATACGCAGTATTTT. This translates into CASSPGLATRTDTQYF.

The J gene is TRBJ2-1, the V gene TRBV18; no firm D call. V lost 0 bases and J lost 10, with 10 bases in between. Per the germline V gene, CDR1 is KGHSH and CDR2 is LQKENI. The CDR3 is 13 residues long. The CDR3 sequence is CASSPPARLEQFF. In nucleotides, the CDR3 is TGTGCCAGCTCACCACCGGCTCGTCTCGAGCAGTTCTTC. Drawing the rest from reference TRBV18 and TRBJ2-1, the complete variable domain is NAGVMQNPRHLVRRRGQEARLRCSPMKGHSHVYWYRQLPEEGLKFMVYLQKENIIDESGMPKERFSAEFPKEGPSILRIQQVVRGDSAAYFCASSPPARLEQFFGPGTRLTVL.

This rearrangement joins TRBV2 to TRBJ1-2; D may be TRBD1 (5 bases). V was trimmed by 6 bases and J by 8 bases, leaving 16 bases between them. Germline V lookup: CDR1 SNHLY, CDR2 FYNNEI. The CDR3 is made up of 13 amino acids. This CDR3 reads CASSDGQGTGYTF. CDR3 bases: TGTGCCAGCAGCGACGGGCAGGGTACAGGCTACACCTTC.

Comment on this clone: The junction differs from germline at one of its ends, possibly a read error. The chain recombines TRBV7-7 with TRBJ2-2; 12 bases map to TRBD1. Germline loops: CDR1 SSHAT, CDR2 FNYEAQ (reference sequence). CDR3 size: 16 residues. As DNA, the CDR3 is TGTGCTAGCAGCTTAGGGACAGGGGGCGTCACCGGGGAGCTGTTTTTT. It codes for CASSLGTGGVTGELFF.